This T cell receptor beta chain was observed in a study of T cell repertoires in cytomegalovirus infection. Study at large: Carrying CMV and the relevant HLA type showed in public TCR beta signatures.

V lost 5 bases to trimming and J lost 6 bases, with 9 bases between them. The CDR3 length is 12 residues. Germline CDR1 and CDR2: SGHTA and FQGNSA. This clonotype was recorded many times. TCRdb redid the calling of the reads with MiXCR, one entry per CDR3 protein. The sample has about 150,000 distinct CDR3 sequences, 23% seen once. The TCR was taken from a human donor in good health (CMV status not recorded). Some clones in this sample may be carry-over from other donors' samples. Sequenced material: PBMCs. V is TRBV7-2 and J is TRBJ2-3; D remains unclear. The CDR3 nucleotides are TGTGCCAGCAGCCTAAGAACTGATACGCAGTATTTT. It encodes CASSLRTDTQYF.